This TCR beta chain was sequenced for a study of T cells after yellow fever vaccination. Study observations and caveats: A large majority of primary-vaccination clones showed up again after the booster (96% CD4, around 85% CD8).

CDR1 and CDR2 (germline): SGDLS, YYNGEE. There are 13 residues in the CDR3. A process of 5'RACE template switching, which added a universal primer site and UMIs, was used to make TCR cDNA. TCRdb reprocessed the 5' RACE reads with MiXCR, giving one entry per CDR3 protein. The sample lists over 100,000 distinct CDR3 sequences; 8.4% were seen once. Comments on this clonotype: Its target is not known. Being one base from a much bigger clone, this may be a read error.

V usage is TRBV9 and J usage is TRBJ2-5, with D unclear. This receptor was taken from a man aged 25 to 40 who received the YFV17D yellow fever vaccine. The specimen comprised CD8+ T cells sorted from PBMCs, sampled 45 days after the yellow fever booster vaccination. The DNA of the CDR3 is TGTGCCAGCAGCGTAGGCCCAGAAGAGAACCAGTACTTC. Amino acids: CASSVGPEENQYF.